The 3 T cell receptor beta chains below come from one sample, sequenced in a study of blood T cell repertoires in COVID-19. Method: immunoSEQ multiplex PCR; TCRdb's copy keeps in-frame clones and lacks some. This sample has 350,000 to 450,000 clones, with around 88% found just once. The sequencing input was peripheral blood. All receptors come from a woman in her sixties or seventies with COVID-19, enrolled during active disease.

The rearrangement links TRBV18 to TRBJ2-4; maybe TRBD2 (5 bases). The CDR3 sequence is 14 residues long. V was clipped by 3 bases and J by 3 bases, with 9 bases between them. Germline values: CDR1 KGHSH, CDR2 LQKENI. The CDR3 loop reads CASSPREVKNIQYF. DNA for the CDR3: TGTGCCAGCTCACCGAGGGAAGTCAAAAACATTCAGTACTTC.

The J gene is TRBJ2-5, the V gene TRBV19; 7 bases are a match to TRBD1. With V trimmed by 6 bases and J by 2 bases, 6 bases remained unmatched. CDR1 and CDR2 (germline): LNHDA, SQIVND (reference sequence). The CDR3 contains 14 residues. The CDR3: CASSQRRGQETQYF. CDR3 bases: TGTGCCAGTAGCCAGCGCAGGGGGCAAGAGACCCAGTACTTC.

V is TRBV5-1 and J is TRBJ2-5, with 7 bases that match TRBD1. Germline CDR1 reads SGHRS; CDR2 reads YFSETQ. The CDR3 has 14 amino acids. With 5 bases clipped from V and 2 bases from J, the junction kept 6 bases outside the gene matches. The CDR3 nucleotides are TGCGCCAGCAGAACGACAGGGATTCAAGAGACCCAGTACTTC. Translation gives CASRTTGIQETQYF. Based on the CDR3 plus reference TRBV5-1 and TRBJ2-5, the full variable domain is KAGVTQTPRYLIKTRGQQVTLSCSPISGHRSVSWYQQTPGQGLQFLFEYFSETQRNKGNFPGRFSGRQFSNSRSEMNVSTLELGDSALYLCASRTTGIQETQYFGPGTRLLVL.